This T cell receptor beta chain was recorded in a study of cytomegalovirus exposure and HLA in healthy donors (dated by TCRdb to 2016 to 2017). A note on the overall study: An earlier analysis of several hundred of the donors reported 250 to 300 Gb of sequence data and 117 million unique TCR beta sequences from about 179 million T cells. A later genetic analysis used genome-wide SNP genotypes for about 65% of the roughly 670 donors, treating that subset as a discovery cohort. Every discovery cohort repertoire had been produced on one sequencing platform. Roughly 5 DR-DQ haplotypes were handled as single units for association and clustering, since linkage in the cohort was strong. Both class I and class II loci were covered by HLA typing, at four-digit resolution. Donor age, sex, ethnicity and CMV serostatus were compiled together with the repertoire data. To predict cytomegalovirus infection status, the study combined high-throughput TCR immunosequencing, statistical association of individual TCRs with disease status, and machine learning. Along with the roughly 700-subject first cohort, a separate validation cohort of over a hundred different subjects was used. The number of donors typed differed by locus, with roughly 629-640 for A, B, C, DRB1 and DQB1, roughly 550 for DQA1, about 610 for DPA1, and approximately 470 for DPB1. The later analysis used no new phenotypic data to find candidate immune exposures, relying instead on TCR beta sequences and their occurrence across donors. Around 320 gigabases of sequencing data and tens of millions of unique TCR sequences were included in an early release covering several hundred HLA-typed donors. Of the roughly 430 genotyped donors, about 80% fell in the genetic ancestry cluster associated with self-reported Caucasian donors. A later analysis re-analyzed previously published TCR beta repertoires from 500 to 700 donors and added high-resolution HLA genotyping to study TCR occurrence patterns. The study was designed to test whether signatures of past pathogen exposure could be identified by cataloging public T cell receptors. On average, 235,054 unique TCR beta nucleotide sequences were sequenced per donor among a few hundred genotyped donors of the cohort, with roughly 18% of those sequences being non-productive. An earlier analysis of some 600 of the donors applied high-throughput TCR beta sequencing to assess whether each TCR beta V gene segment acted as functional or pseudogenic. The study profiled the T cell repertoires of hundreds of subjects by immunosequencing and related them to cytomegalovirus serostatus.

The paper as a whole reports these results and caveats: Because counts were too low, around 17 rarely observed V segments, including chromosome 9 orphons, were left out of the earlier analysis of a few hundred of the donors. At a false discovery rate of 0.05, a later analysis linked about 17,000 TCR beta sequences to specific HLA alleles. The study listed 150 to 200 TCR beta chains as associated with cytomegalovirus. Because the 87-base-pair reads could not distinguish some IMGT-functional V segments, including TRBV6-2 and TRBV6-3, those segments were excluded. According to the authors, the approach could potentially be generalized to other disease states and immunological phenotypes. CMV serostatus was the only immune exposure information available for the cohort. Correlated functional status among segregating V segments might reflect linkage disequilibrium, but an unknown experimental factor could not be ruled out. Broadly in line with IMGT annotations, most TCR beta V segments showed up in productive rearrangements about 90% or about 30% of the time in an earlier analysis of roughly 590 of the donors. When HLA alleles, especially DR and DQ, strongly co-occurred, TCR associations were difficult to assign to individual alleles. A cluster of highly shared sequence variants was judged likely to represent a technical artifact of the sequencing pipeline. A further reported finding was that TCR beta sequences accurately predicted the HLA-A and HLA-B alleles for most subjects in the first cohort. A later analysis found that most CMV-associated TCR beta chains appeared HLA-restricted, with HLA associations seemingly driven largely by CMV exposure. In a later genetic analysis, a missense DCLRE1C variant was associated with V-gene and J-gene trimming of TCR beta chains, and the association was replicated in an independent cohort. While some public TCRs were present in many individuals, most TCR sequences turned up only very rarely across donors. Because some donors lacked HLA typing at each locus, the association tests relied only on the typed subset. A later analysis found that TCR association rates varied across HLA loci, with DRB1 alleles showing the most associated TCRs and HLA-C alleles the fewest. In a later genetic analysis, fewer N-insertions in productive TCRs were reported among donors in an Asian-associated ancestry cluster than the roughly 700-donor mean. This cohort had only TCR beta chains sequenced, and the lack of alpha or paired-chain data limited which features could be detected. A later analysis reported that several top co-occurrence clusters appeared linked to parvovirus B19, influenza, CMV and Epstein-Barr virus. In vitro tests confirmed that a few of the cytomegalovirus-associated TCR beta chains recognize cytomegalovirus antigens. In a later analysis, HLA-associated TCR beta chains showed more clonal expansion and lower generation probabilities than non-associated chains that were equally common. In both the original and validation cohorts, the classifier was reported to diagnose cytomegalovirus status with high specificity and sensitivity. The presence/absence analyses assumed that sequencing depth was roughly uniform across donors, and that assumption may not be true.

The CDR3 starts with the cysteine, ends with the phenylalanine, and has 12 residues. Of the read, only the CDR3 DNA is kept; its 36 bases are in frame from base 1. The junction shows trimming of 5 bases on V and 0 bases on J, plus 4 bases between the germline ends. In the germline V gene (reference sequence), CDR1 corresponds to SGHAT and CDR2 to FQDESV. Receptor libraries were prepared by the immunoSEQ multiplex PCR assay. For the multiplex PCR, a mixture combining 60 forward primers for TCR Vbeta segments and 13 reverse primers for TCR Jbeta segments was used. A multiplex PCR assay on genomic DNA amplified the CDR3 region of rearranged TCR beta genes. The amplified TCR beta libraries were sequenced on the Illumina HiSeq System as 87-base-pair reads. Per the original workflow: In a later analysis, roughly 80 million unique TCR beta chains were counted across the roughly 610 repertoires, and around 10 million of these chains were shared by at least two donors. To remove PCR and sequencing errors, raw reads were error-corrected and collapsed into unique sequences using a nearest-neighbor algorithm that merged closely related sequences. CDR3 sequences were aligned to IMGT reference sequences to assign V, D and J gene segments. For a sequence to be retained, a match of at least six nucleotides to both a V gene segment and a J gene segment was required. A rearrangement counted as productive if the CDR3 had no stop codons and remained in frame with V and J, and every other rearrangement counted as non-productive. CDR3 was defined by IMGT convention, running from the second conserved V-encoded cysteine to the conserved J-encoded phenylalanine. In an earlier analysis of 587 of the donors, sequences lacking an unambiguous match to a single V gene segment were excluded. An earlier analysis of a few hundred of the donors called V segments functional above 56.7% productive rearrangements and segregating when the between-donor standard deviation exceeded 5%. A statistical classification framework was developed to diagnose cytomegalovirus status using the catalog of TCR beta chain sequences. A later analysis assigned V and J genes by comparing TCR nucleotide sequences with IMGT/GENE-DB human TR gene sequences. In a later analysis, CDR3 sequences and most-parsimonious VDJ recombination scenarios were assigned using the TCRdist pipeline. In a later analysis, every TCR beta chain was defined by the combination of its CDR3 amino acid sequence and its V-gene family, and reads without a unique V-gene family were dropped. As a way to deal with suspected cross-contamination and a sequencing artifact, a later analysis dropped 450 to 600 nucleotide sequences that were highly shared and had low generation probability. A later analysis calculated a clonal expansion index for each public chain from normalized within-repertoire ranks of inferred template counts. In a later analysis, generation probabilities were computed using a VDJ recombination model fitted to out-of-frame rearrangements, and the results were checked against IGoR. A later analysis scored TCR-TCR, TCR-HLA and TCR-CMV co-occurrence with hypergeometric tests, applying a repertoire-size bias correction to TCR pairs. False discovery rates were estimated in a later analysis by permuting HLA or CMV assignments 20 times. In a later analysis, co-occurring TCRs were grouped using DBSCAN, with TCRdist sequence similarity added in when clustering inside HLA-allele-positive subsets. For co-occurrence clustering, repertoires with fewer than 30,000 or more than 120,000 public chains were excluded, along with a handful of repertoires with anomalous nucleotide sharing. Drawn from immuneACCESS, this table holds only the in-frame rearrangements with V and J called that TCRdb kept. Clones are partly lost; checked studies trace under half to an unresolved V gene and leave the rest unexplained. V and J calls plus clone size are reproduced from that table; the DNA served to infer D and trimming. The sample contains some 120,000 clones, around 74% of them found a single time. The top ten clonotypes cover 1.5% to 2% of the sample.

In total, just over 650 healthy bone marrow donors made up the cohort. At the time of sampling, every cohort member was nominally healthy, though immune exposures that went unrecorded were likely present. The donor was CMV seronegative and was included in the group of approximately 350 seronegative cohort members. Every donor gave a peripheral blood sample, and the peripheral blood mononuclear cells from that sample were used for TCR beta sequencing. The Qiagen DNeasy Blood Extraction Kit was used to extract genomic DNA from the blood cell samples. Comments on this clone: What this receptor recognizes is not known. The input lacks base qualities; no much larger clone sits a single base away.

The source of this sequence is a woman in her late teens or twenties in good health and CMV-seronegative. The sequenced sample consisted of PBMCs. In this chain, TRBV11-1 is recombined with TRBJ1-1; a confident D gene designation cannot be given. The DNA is TGTGCCAGCAGCCACTTGAACACTGAAGCTTTCTTT. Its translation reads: CASSHLNTEAFF.